This T cell receptor (beta chain) was recorded in a study of cytomegalovirus exposure and HLA in healthy donors. About the study: The 110 million or so unique TCR beta sequences, from about 179 million T cells, were found by an earlier analysis.

This PCR relied on a set of 60 Vbeta primers and 13 Jbeta primers. TCRdb keeps only in-frame clones here, not all; method: immunoSEQ multiplex PCR. The data hold 100,000 to 150,000 clones, with roughly four fifths observed a single time. In germline, CDR1 is SGHAT, CDR2 FQNNGV. The V gene end was trimmed by 4 bases and the J gene end by 7 bases; junction bases not matched to a gene: 8. The CDR3 is 16 residues long. The study, taken as a whole, reports: It was reportedly the case that the classifier diagnosed cytomegalovirus status with high specificity and sensitivity. A list of 164 TCR beta chains associated with cytomegalovirus was given. What a later analysis reportedly showed was that an Asian-associated ancestry cluster had fewer N-insertions than the approximately 670-donor mean.

This clone was observed once. The target antigen is unknown. The sequenced sample consisted of PBMCs. This sequence was found in a woman between 40 and 55 years old in good health and CMV-seropositive. The chain uses TRBV11-2 and TRBJ1-4, with 11 bases matching TRBD1. This CDR3 is CASSSGQGAVSEKLFF. CDR3 coding DNA: TGTGCCAGCAGCTCAGGACAGGGGGCAGTTAGTGAAAAACTGTTTTTT.